The 29 T cell receptor beta chains reported below all come from one sample, sequenced in a study of blood T cell repertoires in COVID-19. Assay: immunoSEQ multiplex PCR; the TCRdb copy retains only in-frame clones and omits some. The sample holds 200,000 to 250,000 clones, 65% to 90% seen once. Sequenced input: peripheral blood. These receptors all come from a man aged 45-60 years with active or convalescent COVID-19.

V usage is TRBV3-1 (or the pseudogene TRBV3-2) and J usage is TRBJ2-1; 8 bases fit TRBD2. The CDR3 sequence is 16 residues long. The V gene's germline CDR1 is LGHDT and CDR2 YNNKEL (reference sequence). Trimming took 4 bases from V and 7 from J; bases not matched to a gene: 12. CDR3: CASSRTGTSGLNEQFF. CDR3 DNA sequence: TGTGCCAGCAGCCGAACCGGGACTAGTGGGCTTAATGAGCAGTTCTTC.

This clone has ten or more counts. The V and J genes are TRBV24-1 and TRBJ2-3, with 8 bases that match TRBD1. Per the germline V gene, CDR1 is KGHDR and CDR2 is SFDVKD. CDR3 length equals 16 residues. J lost 5 bases, V lost 5 bases, and 11 bases had no gene match. The chain's CDR3 is CATSVSGQGGGDTQYF. The CDR3 region has the DNA TGTGCCACCAGTGTATCCGGACAGGGTGGGGGAGATACGCAGTATTTT.

CDR3 region: CASSQADLGGYEQYF. DNA of the CDR3: TGTGCCAGCAGCCAAGCCGACTTGGGTGGCTACGAGCAGTACTTC. The gene calls are TRBV7-2 and TRBJ2-7; D is uncertain. This CDR3 spans 15 amino acids. V dropped 5 bases and J dropped 3 bases, with 17 bases sitting between them. Germline-derived CDR1 and CDR2 are SGHTA and FQGNSA.

For this clone: In the same sample, other DNA sequences code for this CDR3. The DNA of the CDR3 is TGTGCCAGCAGCTTAGGTCGGAATCAGCCCCAGCATTTT. It translates to CASSLGRNQPQHF. The chain combines TRBV7-9 with TRBJ1-5; no definite D call. The CDR3 sequence is 13 residues long. CDR1 and CDR2 from the germline V gene are SEHNR and FQNEAQ (reference sequence). With 1 base removed from V and 4 bases from J, the gap between germline ends came to 5 bases.

The rearrangement uses TRBV5-1 and TRBJ2-3; D gene ambiguous. The germline CDR1 and CDR2 sequences are SGHRS and YFSETQ. With 0 bases removed from V and 6 bases from J, the gap between germline ends came to 11 bases. The CDR3 consists of 14 residues. CDR3 sequence (DNA): TGCGCCAGCAGCTTGGGCCCCCACAGCGATACGCAGTATTTT. Translating gives CASSLGPHSDTQYF.

The chain recombines TRBV4-1 with TRBJ1-1, with 10 nucleotides matching TRBD1. Germline V lookup: CDR1 MGHRA, CDR2 YSYEKL. The CDR3 runs 18 residues. Trimming removed 1 base from V and 6 bases from J; junction bases left unmatched: 14. The CDR3 region has the DNA TGCGCCAGCAGCCAAGCCCCTTTGGGACAGGGGAGAGTGTCTGAAGCTTTCTTT. It encodes CASSQAPLGQGRVSEAFF.

The table lists this clone with a count of one. The V call is TRBV5-4, the J call TRBJ1-2, with TRBD1 matching 7 bases. The CDR3 sequence is 16 residues long. Germline CDR1 and CDR2: SGHNT and YYREEE (reference sequence). The trim removed 0 bases at V and 7 bases at J, leaving 12 bases unmatched. This chain's CDR3 is CASSLAPQGISGGYTF. DNA for the CDR3: TGTGCCAGCAGCTTGGCCCCACAGGGGATATCGGGTGGCTACACCTTC.

The rearrangement links TRBV6-5 to TRBJ1-5, with TRBD1 identical over 9 bases. The V segment lost 10 bases and the J segment 5 bases; nucleotides outside the gene matches: 3. This CDR3 is 12 amino acids long. In germline, CDR1 is MNHEY, CDR2 SVGAGI. The CDR3 loop reads CATRQGDQPQHF. The CDR3, as DNA: TGTGCCACCCGACAGGGGGATCAGCCCCAGCATTTT.

CDR3 residues: CASSFWDRLEQFF. CDR3 DNA sequence: TGTGCCAGCAGTTTTTGGGACAGGCTTGAGCAGTTCTTC. The chain is built from TRBV27 and TRBJ2-1; 8 positions agree with TRBD1. V dropped 3 bases and J dropped 9; count of bases not matched to a gene: 4. This CDR3 spans 13 amino acids. Per the germline V gene, CDR1 is MNHEY and CDR2 is SMNVEV (reference sequence).

This chain links TRBV6-2 or TRBV6-3 with TRBJ2-7; 10 bases fit TRBD1. CDR3 length equals 14 residues. Looked up from germline, CDR1 is MNHEY and CDR2 is SVGEGT. The J segment lost 6 bases and the V segment lost 4 bases, leaving 6 bases of the junction unmatched. The CDR3 DNA reads TGTGCCAGCAGTTTCCGGACAGGGGGGAGCGAGCAGTACTTC. It encodes CASSFRTGGSEQYF.

The rearrangement links TRBV28 to TRBJ2-3; D not resolved. The ends were cut back, 7 bases at V and 0 bases at J, with 5 bases in the middle. This CDR3 has 12 residues. Germline CDR1 and CDR2: MDHEN and SYDVKM. The CDR3 bases are TGTGCCAGCACAGGTAGCACAGATACGCAGTATTTT. Protein product: CASTGSTDTQYF. Complete variable domain (other parts from reference TRBV28 and TRBJ2-3): DVKVTQSSRYLVKRTGEKVFLECVQDMDHENMFWYRQDPGLGLRLIYFSYDVKMKEKGDIPEGYSVSREKKERFSLILESASTNQTSMYLCASTGSTDTQYFGPGTRLTVL.

This chain uses TRBV6-2 or TRBV6-3 with TRBJ1-5; 7 bases align to TRBD1. Germline CDR1 MNHEY, CDR2 SVGEGT. Germline trimming cut 4 bases from V and 5 bases from J; bases unmatched to any gene: 5. The CDR3 has 14 residues. The CDR3 sequence is CASSSDRADQPQHF. Written as DNA, the CDR3 is TGTGCCAGCAGTTCCGACAGGGCCGATCAGCCCCAGCATTTT.

V is TRBV28 and J is TRBJ2-1, with TRBD2 matching 8 bases. The CDR3 consists of 16 residues. Trimming took 4 bases from V and 5 from J; bases not matched to a gene: 10. The germline CDR1 and CDR2 sequences are MDHEN and SYDVKM. CDR3 sequence: CASSSPGGLAHNEQFF. The CDR3 DNA reads TGTGCCAGCAGTTCCCCGGGGGGGCTAGCACACAATGAGCAGTTCTTC.

The chain recombines TRBV5-1 with TRBJ2-3, with D possibly matching TRBD1 (5 bases). The CDR3 is 14 residues long. The germline CDR1 and CDR2 sequences are SGHRS and YFSETQ. The V gene lost 2 bases and the J gene lost 2 bases, with 9 bases spanning the gap. CDR3 nucleotide sequence: TGCGCCAGCAGCTTCAGGGATCCCACAGATACGCAGTATTTT. Encoded protein: CASSFRDPTDTQYF.

The rearrangement uses TRBV7-2 and TRBJ1-6; a possible D gene is TRBD1 (6 bases). The germline V and J ends were trimmed by 2 bases and 7 bases, with 15 bases remaining between them. CDR1 is SGHTA, CDR2 FQGNSA, per germline. The CDR3 runs to 16 residues. The CDR3 spells CASSLYGQQGNSPLHF. The CDR3 nucleotides read TGTGCCAGCAGCTTATACGGGCAGCAGGGGAATTCACCCCTCCACTTT.

The chain links TRBV18 to TRBJ1-2; 8 positions agree with TRBD1. With 0 bases clipped from V and 2 bases from J, the junction kept 2 bases outside the gene matches. Germline values: CDR1 KGHSH, CDR2 LQKENI. The CDR3 loop spans 15 amino acids. As DNA, the CDR3 is TGTGCCAGCTCACCACCGGACAGGGCGAACTATGGCTACACCTTC. Translating it yields CASSPPDRANYGYTF.

The chain recombines TRBV5-5 with TRBJ2-3; a possible D gene is TRBD2 (6 bases). This CDR3 has 15 residues. Germline V gene data show CDR1 as SGHKS and CDR2 as YYEKEE (reference sequence). The V gene lost 4 bases and the J gene lost 3 bases, with 15 bases spanning the gap. The DNA for the CDR3 is TGTGCCAGCAGCCCCTTACTAGCTTGGACAGATACGCAGTATTTT. Its protein is CASSPLLAWTDTQYF.

This sequence joins TRBV6-6 and TRBJ1-5; 7 bases are shared with TRBD1. The V gene end was trimmed by 2 bases and the J gene end by 4 bases; junction bases not matched to a gene: 2. CDR1 and CDR2 (germline): MNHNY, SVGAGI (reference sequence). This CDR3 has 14 residues. CDR3 amino acids: CASSYGQANQPQHF. The CDR3 nucleotides are TGTGCCAGCAGTTACGGACAGGCTAATCAGCCCCAGCATTTT.

The rearrangement links TRBV3-1 (or the pseudogene TRBV3-2) to TRBJ2-2; D perhaps matches TRBD2 (5 bases). V shed 5 bases and J shed 6 bases, with 13 bases lying between them. In germline, CDR1 is LGHDT, CDR2 YNNKEL (reference sequence). The CDR3 is made up of 14 amino acids. Written as DNA, the CDR3 is TGTGCCAGCAGCTATTTAATTAGCGCCGGGGAGCTGTTTTTT. Protein product: CASSYLISAGELFF.

This clone was observed a handful of times. The rearrangement links TRBV6-6 to TRBJ1-6; TRBD1 aligns across 7 bases. Per the germline V gene, CDR1 is MNHNY and CDR2 is SVGAGI (reference sequence). This CDR3 region has 16 residues. Trimming at V came to 5 bases and at J to 3 bases, leaving 7 bases not matched to a gene. The CDR3 nucleotides are TGTGCCAGCAGTCAGCCGACAGGGTACTATAATTCACCCCTCCACTTT. Amino acid sequence: CASSQPTGYYNSPLHF.

This sequence joins TRBV18 and TRBJ2-7; 13 bases map to TRBD2. Germline CDR1 KGHSH, CDR2 LQKENI. The V segment lost 2 bases and the J segment 2 bases; nucleotides outside the gene matches: 9. The CDR3 spans 18 residues. CDR3 sequence (DNA): TGTGCCAGCTCACCAGGACTAGCGGGAGCAGGTCCCGCCTACGAGCAGTACTTC. Amino acid sequence: CASSPGLAGAGPAYEQYF.

V gene TRBV25-1 combines with J gene TRBJ2-1; TRBD2 matches 11 bases. Germline lookup yields CDR1 MGHDK and CDR2 SYGVNS. Losses at the gene ends were 7 bases for V and 9 bases for J; bases not matched to a gene: 8. The CDR3 is 14 residues long. DNA of the CDR3: TGTGCCAGCATGCTTGGACTAGCGGGCGCTGAGCAGTTCTTC. Its translation is CASMLGLAGAEQFF.

The rearrangement joins TRBV7-9 to TRBJ2-7; 8 bases align to TRBD1. Germline values: CDR1 SEHNR, CDR2 FQNEAQ (reference sequence). The CDR3 consists of 13 residues. V lost 6 bases to trimming and J lost 7 bases; unmatched junction nucleotides: 8. The CDR3 region has the DNA TGTGCCAGCAGATCCCCAGGGGGCGGTGAGCAGTACTTC. Residues: CASRSPGGGEQYF.

J is TRBJ1-1 and V is TRBV19; D not certain. The ends were cut back, 3 bases at V and 0 bases at J, with 23 bases in the middle. This CDR3 is 19 amino acids long. CDR1 and CDR2 from the germline V gene are LNHDA and SQIVND (reference sequence). The CDR3 protein is CASSIRTIFPYPMNTEAFF. The CDR3 coding sequence is TGTGCCAGTAGTATTCGGACTATCTTCCCGTATCCCATGAACACTGAAGCTTTCTTT.

The rearrangement joins TRBV5-8 to TRBJ1-2, with 9 bases aligning to TRBD1. The germline V gene encodes CDR1 SGHTS and CDR2 YDEGEE. CDR3 size: 15 residues. The trim removed 6 bases at V and 0 bases at J, leaving 6 bases unmatched. For the CDR3, the DNA is TGTGCCAGCAAGCAGGGGACAGGGACTAACTATGGCTACACCTTC. It codes for CASKQGTGTNYGYTF.

Here the CDR3 reads CASSLGRGLSYEQYF. The CDR3 DNA sequence: TGTGCCAGCAGCTTAGGCAGGGGCCTATCCTACGAGCAGTACTTC. The chain carries TRBV7-9 and TRBJ2-7, with a possible D match to TRBD1 (6 bases). CDR3 length: 15 residues. Trimming left V 1 base short and J 1 base short, with 11 bases between. CDR1 and CDR2 from the germline V gene are SEHNR and FQNEAQ (reference sequence).

The J gene is TRBJ2-7, the V gene TRBV6-5; 10 nucleotides agree with TRBD2. The CDR3 runs 15 residues. V lost 6 bases and J lost 2; bases outside the gene matches: 7. Per germline, CDR1 MNHEY and CDR2 SVGAGI. CDR3 loop: CASSKTSGPPYEQYF. Written as DNA, the CDR3 is TGTGCCAGCAGCAAGACTAGCGGGCCGCCCTACGAGCAGTACTTC.

The gene calls are TRBV6-1 and TRBJ2-1; 9 bases line up with TRBD1. Germline CDR1 is MNHNS and CDR2 is SASEGT. After removal of 4 bases from V and 6 bases from J, the junction contained 10 bases not matched to a gene. The CDR3 extends over 16 amino acids. The DNA for the CDR3 is TGTGCCAGCAGTGCACCCCCAGGGACAGGGCGCAATGAGCAGTTCTTC. Translating it yields CASSAPPGTGRNEQFF.

This rearrangement joins TRBV18 to TRBJ1-1; D is uncertain. The V end was cut by 6 bases, the J end by 3 bases, with 11 bases between. Germline assignment: CDR1 KGHSH and CDR2 LQKENI. The CDR3 is 13 amino acids. CDR3 DNA: TGTGCCAGCTCTCAATCCCGGGACACTGAAGCTTTCTTT. Its protein product is CASSQSRDTEAFF.